The following is a TCR beta chain sequence with its context. The specificity of this receptor is unknown. At one end, the junction sequence differs from germline, possibly due to a read error. This entry belongs to a study of blood T cells in healthy people across ages (dated by TCRdb to the mid-2010s). At the level of the whole study: In model experiments, template switching captured roughly one uniquely barcoded TCR beta cDNA molecule for every two T cells. The study analyzed two additional independent replicas of 1 million unique cDNA reads from the same blood draw for two donors, one aged 18 to 29 and one aged 80 or older. Donors were grouped into four age groups: young (average about 15 years), middle-aged (under 40), aged (around 62) and long-lived (about 90). Donors of different ages were randomly distributed across sequencing lanes to avoid experimental bias. The study measured age-related changes in TCR beta repertoire diversity using deep sequencing normalized with unique cDNA molecular identifiers.

The library was generated by 5' RACE. The sequencing machine was an Illumina HiSeq 2500. A second PCR of about 6 to 11 cycles was performed with a sample-barcoded 5' primer and a J-beta primer mix. A unique molecular identifier was introduced onto each TCR beta cDNA molecule by a template-switch 5' adaptor carrying 12 random nucleotides. Each sample yielded at least 3 million CDR3-containing paired-end reads. The Mint cDNA synthesis kit, primed by a TRBC-specific oligonucleotide, was used to synthesize first-strand cDNA from all RNA. All cDNA was treated with uracil-DNA glycosylase and then went through a first 18-cycle PCR with the universal primers M1SS and BC2_uni_R. From the authors' description of their analysis: Each sample was normalized by randomly selecting 1 million high-quality reads, each carrying a distinct molecular identifier. Instead of being binned into consensus sequences, reads that shared molecular identifiers were thrown out. CDR3 identification, clonotype clustering and error correction used MiTCR with a Q25 quality threshold and the strictest error-elimination algorithm. Lower-bound total TCR beta diversity was estimated with a nonparametric unseen species model using Euler transformation. TCRdb passed the public sequencing reads through fastp at Q25 and MiXCR, retaining productive beta sequences. Each entry merges the rows of one CDR3 protein and shows their most common DNA and genes. TCRdb's processing, not the authors' own work, is the source of the V and J calls. The sample table holds roughly 570,000 distinct CDR3 sequences, of which approximately 27% were seen once. 18% of the sample rests with the top ten.

The donors were some 36 Caucasian individuals from Russia, aged roughly 6 to 100 years, who were systemically healthy. Ten milliliters of peripheral blood were drawn from each donor into EDTA-treated Vacutainer tubes. Ficoll-Paque density-gradient centrifugation was used to isolate PBMCs, with at least 6 million obtained per sample. Total RNA, at least 6 micrograms per sample, was extracted from PBMCs with Trizol reagent. For every donor, an aliquot of PBMCs went through flow cytometry to measure the percentages of naive CD45RAhigh/CD27high T cells. Here is what the overall study found, with its caveats: A strong correlation was found between observed TCR beta diversity and the percentage of naive T cells measured by flow cytometry. Estimates of total diversity based on one million sequenced T cells were considered lower bounds and underestimates. Compared with the aged group, the long-lived group had more naive CD4+ T cells, fewer expanded clones and increased TCR diversity, suggesting age selection. Because profiling used bulk unsorted PBMCs, naive and antigen-experienced compartments could not be compared conclusively. As age increased, observed TCR beta diversity per million T cells dropped in a roughly linear way, and a significant reduction was already evident by age about 40. Because the CMV infection status of the donors was unknown, age-related changes in expanded clonotypes may potentially have been confounded.

Reading from cysteine to phenylalanine, the CDR3 counts 14 amino acids. Only CDR3 DNA is held: 42 bases, read in frame from base 1. Based on the germline V gene, the CDR1 and CDR2 sequences are LGHNA and YSLEER. The chain joins TRBV4-3 to TRBJ2-3; TRBD1 is possibly the D segment (5 matching bases). The clonotype comes from an older woman in good health. The sample comprised blood. DNA sequence: TGCGCCGGCAGCCCTGGGGCGGACACAGATACGCAGTATTTT. Its translation is CAGSPGADTDTQYF.